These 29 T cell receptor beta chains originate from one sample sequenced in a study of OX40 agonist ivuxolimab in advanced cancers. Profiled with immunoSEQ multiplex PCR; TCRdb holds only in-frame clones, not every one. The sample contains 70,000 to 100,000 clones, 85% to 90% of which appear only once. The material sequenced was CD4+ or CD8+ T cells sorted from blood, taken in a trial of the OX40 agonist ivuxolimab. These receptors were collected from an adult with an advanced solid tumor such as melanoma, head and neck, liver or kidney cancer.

The CDR3 DNA reads as TGTGCCAGCAGTCCGGAGGGCCAATCCTACGAGCAGTACTTC. The encoded protein is CASSPEGQSYEQYF. The chain uses TRBV9 and TRBJ2-7; D may be TRBD2 (6 bases). The V gene lost 5 bases and the J gene lost 1 base, with 13 bases spanning the gap. Germline assignment: CDR1 SGDLS and CDR2 YYNGEE. The CDR3 has 14 residues.

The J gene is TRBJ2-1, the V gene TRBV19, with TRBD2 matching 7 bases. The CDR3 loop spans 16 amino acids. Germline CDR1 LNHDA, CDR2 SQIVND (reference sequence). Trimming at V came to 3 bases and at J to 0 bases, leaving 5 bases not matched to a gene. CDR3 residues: CASSIGRRSSYNEQFF. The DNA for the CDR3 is TGTGCCAGTAGTATCGGGAGGAGGAGCTCCTACAATGAGCAGTTCTTC. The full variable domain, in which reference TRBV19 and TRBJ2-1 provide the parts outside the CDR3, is DGGITQSPKYLFRKEGQNVTLSCEQNLNHDAMYWYRQDPGQGLRLIYYSQIVNDFQKGDIAEGYSVSREKKESFPLTVTSAQKNPTAFYLCASSIGRRSSYNEQFFGPGTRLTVL.

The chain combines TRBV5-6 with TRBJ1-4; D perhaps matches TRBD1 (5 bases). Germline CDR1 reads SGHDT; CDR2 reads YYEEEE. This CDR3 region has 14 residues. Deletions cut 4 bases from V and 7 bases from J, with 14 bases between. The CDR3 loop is CASSRFWQGEKLFF. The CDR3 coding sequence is TGTGCCAGCAGCCGATTTTGGCAGGGTGAAAAACTGTTTTTT.

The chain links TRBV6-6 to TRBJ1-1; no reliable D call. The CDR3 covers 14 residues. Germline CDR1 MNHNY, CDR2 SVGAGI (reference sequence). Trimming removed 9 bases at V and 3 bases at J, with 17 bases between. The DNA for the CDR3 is TGTGCCAGTACCCTAACCGGGTCATACACTGAAGCTTTCTTT. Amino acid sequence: CASTLTGSYTEAFF.

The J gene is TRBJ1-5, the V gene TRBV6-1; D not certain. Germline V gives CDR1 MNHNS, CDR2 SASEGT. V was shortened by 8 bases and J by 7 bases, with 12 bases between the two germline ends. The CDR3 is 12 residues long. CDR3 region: CASFGQQQPQHF. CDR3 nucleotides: TGTGCCAGCTTTGGCCAGCAACAGCCCCAGCATTTT.

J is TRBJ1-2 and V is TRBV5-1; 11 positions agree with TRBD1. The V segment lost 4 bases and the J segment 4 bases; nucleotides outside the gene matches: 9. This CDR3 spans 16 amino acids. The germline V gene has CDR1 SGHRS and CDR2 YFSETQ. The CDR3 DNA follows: TGCGCCAGCAGCGTTACCGGGACAGGGGGTCTCTATGGCTACACCTTC. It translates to CASSVTGTGGLYGYTF.

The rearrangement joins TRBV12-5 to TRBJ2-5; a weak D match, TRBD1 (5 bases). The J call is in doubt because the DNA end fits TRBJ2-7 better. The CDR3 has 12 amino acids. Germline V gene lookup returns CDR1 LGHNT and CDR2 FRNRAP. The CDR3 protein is CASGSLGHEQYF. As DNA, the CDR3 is TGTGCTAGTGGTTCGCTGGGGCACGAGCAGTACTTC.

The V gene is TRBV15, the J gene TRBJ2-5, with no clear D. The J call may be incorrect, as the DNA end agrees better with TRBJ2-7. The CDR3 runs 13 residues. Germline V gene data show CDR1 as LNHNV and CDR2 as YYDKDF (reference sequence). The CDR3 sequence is CATSRGTEREQYF. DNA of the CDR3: TGTGCCACCAGCAGAGGTACAGAACGCGAGCAGTACTTC.

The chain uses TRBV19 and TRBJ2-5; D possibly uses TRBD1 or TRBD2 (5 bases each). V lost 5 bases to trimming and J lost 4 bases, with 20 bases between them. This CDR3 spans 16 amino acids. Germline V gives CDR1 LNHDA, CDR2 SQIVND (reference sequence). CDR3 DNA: TGTGCCAGTAGTCAGCGACCGGGGCCAGGAGCAGAGACCCAGTACTTC. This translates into CASSQRPGPGAETQYF.

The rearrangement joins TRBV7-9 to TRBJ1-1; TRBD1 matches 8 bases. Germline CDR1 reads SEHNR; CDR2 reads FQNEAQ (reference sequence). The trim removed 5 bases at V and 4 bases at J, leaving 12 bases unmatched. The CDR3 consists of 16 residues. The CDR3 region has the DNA TGTGCCAGCAGCGCCGTAATACAGGGGGGCGCCACTGAAGCTTTCTTT. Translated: CASSAVIQGGATEAFF.

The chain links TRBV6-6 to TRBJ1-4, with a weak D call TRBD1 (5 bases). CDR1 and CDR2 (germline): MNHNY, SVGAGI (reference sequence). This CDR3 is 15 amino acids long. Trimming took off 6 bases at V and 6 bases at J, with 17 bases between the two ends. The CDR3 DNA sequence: TGTGCCAGCAGCTACCTTGGGACGCCTGATGAAAAACTGTTTTTT. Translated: CASSYLGTPDEKLFF.

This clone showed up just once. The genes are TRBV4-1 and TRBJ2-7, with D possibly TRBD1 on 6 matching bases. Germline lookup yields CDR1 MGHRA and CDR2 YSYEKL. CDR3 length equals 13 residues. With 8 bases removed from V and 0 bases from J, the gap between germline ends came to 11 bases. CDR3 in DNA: TGCGCCAGCGGACACAGGGCCTCCTACGAGCAGTACTTC. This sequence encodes CASGHRASYEQYF.

The CDR3: CASSIQGRRLRSGNTIYF. The CDR3 nucleotides read TGTGCCAGCAGCATTCAAGGGCGCCGCTTACGGTCTGGAAACACCATATATTTT. The chain has TRBV21-1 and TRBJ1-3. TRBV21-1 is reported as a pseudogene. The CDR3 spans 18 residues.

The CDR3 coding sequence is TGTGCTAGTGGTCAACCGGGGACAGGGGCCGCTAATGAAAAACTGTTTTTT. Its protein product is CASGQPGTGAANEKLFF. V gene TRBV12-5 combines with J gene TRBJ1-4; 10 positions match TRBD1. Germline CDR1 is LGHNT and CDR2 is FRNRAP. The V and J ends lost 5 bases and 3 bases, in that order; junction bases with no gene match: 9. The CDR3 is made up of 17 amino acids. The full variable domain, its missing parts supplied by reference TRBV12-5 and TRBJ1-4, is DARVTQTPRHKVTEMGQEVTMRCQPILGHNTVFWYRQTMMQGLELLAYFRNRAPLDDSGMPKDRFSAEMPDATLATLKIQPSEPRDSAVYFCASGQPGTGAANEKLFFGSGTQLSVL.

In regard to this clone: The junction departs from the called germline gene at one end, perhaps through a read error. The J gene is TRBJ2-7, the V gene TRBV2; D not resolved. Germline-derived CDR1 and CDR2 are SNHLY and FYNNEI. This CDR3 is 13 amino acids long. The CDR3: CATRPRVSDEQYF. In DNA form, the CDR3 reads TGTGCCACCCGCCCTAGGGTCTCCGACGAGCAGTACTTC.

The CDR3 sequence is CASSQGERRLAGVQETQYF. DNA of the CDR3: TGTGCCAGCAGCCAAGGTGAGCGAAGACTAGCGGGAGTCCAAGAGACCCAGTACTTC. This rearrangement joins TRBV4-2 to TRBJ2-5; 12 nucleotides match TRBD2. Germline V lookup: CDR1 LGHNA, CDR2 YNFKEQ. The V segment lost 1 base and the J segment 1 base; nucleotides outside the gene matches: 10. This CDR3 is built from 19 residues.

CDR3 bases: TGCAGCGTTGACGGGAGAGGCTACAATGAGCAGTTCTTC. As protein: CSVDGRGYNEQFF. This chain links TRBV29-1 with TRBJ2-1; D might be TRBD2 (6 bases). This CDR3 has 13 amino acids. Germline assignment: CDR1 SQVTM and CDR2 ANQGSEA. The ends were cut back, 3 bases at V and 3 bases at J, with 9 bases in the middle.

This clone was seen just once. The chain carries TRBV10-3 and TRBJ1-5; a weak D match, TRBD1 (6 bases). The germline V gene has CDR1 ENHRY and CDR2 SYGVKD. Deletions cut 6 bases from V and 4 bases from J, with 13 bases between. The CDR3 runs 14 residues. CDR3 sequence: CAISAGGGNQPQHF. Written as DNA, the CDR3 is TGTGCCATCAGCGCTGGAGGGGGGAATCAGCCCCAGCATTTT.

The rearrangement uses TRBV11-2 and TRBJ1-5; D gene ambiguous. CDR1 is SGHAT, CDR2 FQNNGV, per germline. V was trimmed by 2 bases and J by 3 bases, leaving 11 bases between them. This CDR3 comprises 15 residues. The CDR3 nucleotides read TGTGCCAGCAGCTTATCGATCCAGCCCAATCAGCCCCAGCATTTT. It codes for CASSLSIQPNQPQHF.

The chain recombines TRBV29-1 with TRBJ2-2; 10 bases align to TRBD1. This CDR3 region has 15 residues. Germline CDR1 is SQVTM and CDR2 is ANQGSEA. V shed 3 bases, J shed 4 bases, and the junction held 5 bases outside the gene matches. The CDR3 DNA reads TGCAGCGTTGAGGGACAGGGGACGGGCACCGGGGAGCTGTTTTTT. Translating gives CSVEGQGTGTGELFF.

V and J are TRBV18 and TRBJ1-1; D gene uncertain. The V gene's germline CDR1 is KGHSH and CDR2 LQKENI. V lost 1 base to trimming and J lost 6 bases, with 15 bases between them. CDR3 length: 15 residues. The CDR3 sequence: CASSPRSPGVAEAFF. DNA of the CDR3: TGTGCCAGCTCACCACGGTCCCCTGGAGTCGCTGAAGCTTTCTTT.

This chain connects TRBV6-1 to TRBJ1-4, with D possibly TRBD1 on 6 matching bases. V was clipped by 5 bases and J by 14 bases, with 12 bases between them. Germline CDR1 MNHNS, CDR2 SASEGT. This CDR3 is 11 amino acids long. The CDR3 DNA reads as TGTGCCAGCAGTACAAGCGGACAGCTGTTTTTT. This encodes CASSTSGQLFF.

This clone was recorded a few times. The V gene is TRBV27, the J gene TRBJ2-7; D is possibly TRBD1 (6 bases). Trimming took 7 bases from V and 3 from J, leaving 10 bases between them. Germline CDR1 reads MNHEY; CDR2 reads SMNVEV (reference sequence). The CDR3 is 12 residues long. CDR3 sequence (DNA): TGTGCCAGCATCGGCAGGGGCTACGAGCAGTACTTC. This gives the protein CASIGRGYEQYF.

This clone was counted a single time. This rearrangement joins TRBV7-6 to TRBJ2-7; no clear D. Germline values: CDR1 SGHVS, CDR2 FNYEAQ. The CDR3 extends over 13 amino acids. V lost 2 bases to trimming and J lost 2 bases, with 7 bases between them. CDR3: CASSLNGPYEQYF. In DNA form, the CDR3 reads TGTGCCAGCAGCTTAAACGGTCCCTACGAGCAGTACTTC. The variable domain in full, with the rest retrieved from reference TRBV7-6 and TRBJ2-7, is GAGVSQSPRYKVTKRGQDVALRCDPISGHVSLYWYRQALGQGPEFLTYFNYEAQQDKSGLPNDRFSAERPEGSISTLTIQRTEQRDSAMYRCASSLNGPYEQYFGPGTRLTVT.

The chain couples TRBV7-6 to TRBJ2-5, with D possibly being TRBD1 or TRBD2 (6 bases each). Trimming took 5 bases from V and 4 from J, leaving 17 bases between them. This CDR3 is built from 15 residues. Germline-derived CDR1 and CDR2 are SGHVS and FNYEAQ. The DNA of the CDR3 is TGTGCCAGCAGCCTCGCCCCGGGGGCAGGAGAGACCCAGTACTTC. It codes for CASSLAPGAGETQYF.

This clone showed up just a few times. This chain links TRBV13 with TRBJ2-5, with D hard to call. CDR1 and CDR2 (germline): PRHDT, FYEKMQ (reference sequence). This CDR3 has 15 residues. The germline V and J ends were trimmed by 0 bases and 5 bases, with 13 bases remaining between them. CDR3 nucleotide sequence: TGTGCCAGCAGCTTAGGACAGTCGCCGTGGGAGACCCAGTACTTC. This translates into CASSLGQSPWETQYF.

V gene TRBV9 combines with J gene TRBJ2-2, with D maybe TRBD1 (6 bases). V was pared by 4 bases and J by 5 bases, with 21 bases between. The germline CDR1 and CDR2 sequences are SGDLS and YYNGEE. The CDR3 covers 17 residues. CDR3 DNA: TGTGCCAGCAGCATCAGACAGGCGGCGGTGAATACCGGGGAGCTGTTTTTT. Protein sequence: CASSIRQAAVNTGELFF.

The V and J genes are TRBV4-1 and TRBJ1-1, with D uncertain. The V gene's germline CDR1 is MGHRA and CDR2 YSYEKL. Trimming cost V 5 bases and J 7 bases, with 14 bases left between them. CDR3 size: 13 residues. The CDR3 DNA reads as TGCGCCAGCAGCAAAATTTCCGGGCGTGAAGCTTTCTTT. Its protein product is CASSKISGREAFF.

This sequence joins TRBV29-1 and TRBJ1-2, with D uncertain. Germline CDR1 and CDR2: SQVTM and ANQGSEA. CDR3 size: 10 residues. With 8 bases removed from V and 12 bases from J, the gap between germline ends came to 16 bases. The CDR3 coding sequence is TGCAGCACGGACGGAGCTTTAGACACCTTC. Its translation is CSTDGALDTF.